Detailed here is one TCR beta chain. This clonotype was seen only a few times. No antigen is known for it. No much larger clone exists at a distance of one base, and base qualities are not known. This specimen's treatment or condition label, per the study, means: allogeneic hematopoietic cell transplantation with graft depleted of TCRalphabeta T cells and CD19 B cells. The children who served as transplant recipients had been given grafts of TCRalphabeta/CD19-depleted allogeneic hematopoietic cells. This specimen belongs to a study of T-cell reconstitution after alpha-beta-depleted transplantation in children (dated by TCRdb to about 2016). Broadly, across the study: T-cell immune reconstitution after TCRalphabeta/CD19-depleted allogeneic hematopoietic cell transplantation in children was quantitatively tracked in the study by means of TCR repertoire profiling. The study at large found these results: In some patients, the high TCRbeta diversity seen at day 60 was put down to recipient T cells and intrathymic progenitors that had survived conditioning. The frequencies of hyperexpanded clones fell over the following months, and after one year, T-cell counts and TCRbeta diversity were mostly attributed to newly produced T cells. About two months after transplant, the apparently early recovery of alphabetaT-cell counts reportedly depended on just several hundred clones that had expanded rapidly and came from non-depleted graft cells.

Libraries were constructed by PCR. Instrument on record: Illumina HiSeq 2500. To normalize quantification of the TCRbeta repertoire, the TCR libraries were built with molecular barcoding that relied on unique molecular identifiers. The public reads were quality trimmed at Q25 with fastp and then assembled into clones with MiXCR by TCRdb, keeping productive beta chains. Here each entry gathers all rows of one CDR3 protein and keeps the most common genes and DNA. The sample table holds approximately 500,000 distinct CDR3 sequences, of which roughly a quarter were seen once. The ten most abundant clones make up approximately 39% of the sample. Reading from cysteine to phenylalanine, the CDR3 counts 15 amino acids. CDR3 DNA is the only sequence kept; it has 45 bases, read in frame from the first base. Trimming takes 2 bases off V and 1 base off J; junction bases not matched to a gene: 6. CDR1 DFQATT and CDR2 SNEGSKA were looked up in the germline V gene (reference sequence).

The specimen was PBMCs, collected before TCRalphabeta/CD19-depleted stem cell transplant. The sequence is built from TRBV20-1 and TRBJ2-5, and 8 junctional nucleotides match TRBD2. The receptor was derived from a boy under two years old with Wiskott-Aldrich syndrome, due to receive a stem cell transplant. This receptor has the CDR3 CSARRLSGTQETQYF. The DNA reads as follows: TGCAGTGCTAGAAGACTTAGCGGGACCCAAGAGACCCAGTACTTC.